These 3 T cell receptor beta chains were all obtained from the same sample, sequenced in a study of OX40 agonist ivuxolimab in advanced cancers. Sequenced by immunoSEQ multiplex PCR; TCRdb stores in-frame clones only, minus some. Among 20,000 to 25,000 clones listed, roughly 77% were seen once. This specimen consisted of CD4+ or CD8+ T cells sorted from blood, obtained in a trial of the OX40 agonist ivuxolimab. These receptors all stem from an adult with an advanced solid tumor such as melanoma, head and neck, liver or kidney cancer.

This clone turned up a few times. The junction and the germline gene differ at one end; a read error may be behind it. V and J are TRBV5-1 and TRBJ1-3; a possible D gene is TRBD1 (5 bases). In germline, CDR1 is SGHRS, CDR2 YFSETQ. The CDR3 totals 12 residues. The CDR3 here is CASSFNEGGGVF. The CDR3, as DNA: TGCGCCAGCAGCTTTAACGAGGGAGGAGGGGTCTTT. The full variable domain, in which reference TRBV5-1 and TRBJ1-3 provide the parts outside the CDR3, is KAGVTQTPRYLIKTRGQQVTLSCSPISGHRSVSWYQQTPGQGLQFLFEYFSETQRNKGNFPGRFSGRQFSNSRSEMNVSTLELGDSALYLCASSFNEGGGVFGEGSWLTVV.

This clone was seen more than once but under ten times. The chain links TRBV4-3 to TRBJ2-7, with TRBD1 matching over 10 bases. The germline V gene encodes CDR1 LGHNA and CDR2 YSLEER. The CDR3 is made up of 15 amino acids. The trim removed 3 bases at V and 5 bases at J, leaving 7 bases unmatched. The DNA for the CDR3 is TGCGCCAGCAGCCACTCCGGGACAGGGGCCCACGAGCAGTACTTC. Its translation is CASSHSGTGAHEQYF.

This clone was observed a single time. The chain employs TRBV5-1 and TRBJ1-1; D unclear. Per the germline V gene, CDR1 is SGHRS and CDR2 is YFSETQ. The length of the CDR3 is 14 residues. Deletions cut 0 bases from V and 1 base from J, with 7 bases between. CDR3 nucleotide sequence: TGCGCCAGCAGCTTGGACCTGAAGAACACTGAAGCTTTCTTT. Protein product: CASSLDLKNTEAFF.